This is a list of T cell receptor beta chains from one sample in a study of low-dose radiotherapy and immunotherapy resistance in tumors. TCRdb re-called the reads with MiXCR, one entry per CDR3 protein. The data hold tens of thousands of distinct CDR3 sequences, with around a sixth observed a single time. The sample was PBMCs, taken after low-dose radiotherapy plus immunotherapy. Receptors originate from a male donor with prostate cancer. Each CDR3 is given with its conserved first and last residue. A D gene is named only where the DNA matches it firmly. Only part of the rows carry a size: once, few, many, or a class if the clone is expanded.

CDR3aa	CDR3nt	v_gene	j_gene	d_gene	abundance
CASGGLAGSSGEQFF	TGTGCCAGCGGGGGACTAGCGGGAAGTTCCGGTGAGCAGTTCTTC	TRBV12-3/TRBV12-4	TRBJ2-1	TRBD2	many
CASSFRQDNSPLHF	TGTGCCAGCAGTTTTCGTCAGGATAATTCACCCCTCCACTTT	TRBV12-3/TRBV12-4	TRBJ1-6	NA	NA
CASSQGARLNYGYTF	TGTGCCAGCAGCCAAGGCGCCAGGCTAAACTATGGCTACACCTTC	TRBV14	TRBJ1-2	NA	many
CASSWGQGSAGELFF	TGTGCCAGCAGTTGGGGACAGGGTTCTGCCGGGGAGCTGTTTTTT	TRBV28	TRBJ2-2	TRBD1	many
CASSSTTGNTGELFF	TGTGCCAGCAGCTCCACGACAGGGAACACCGGGGAGCTGTTTTTT	TRBV7-2	TRBJ2-2	NA	many
CASSWASGNTIYF	TGTGCCAGCAGTTGGGCATCTGGAAACACCATATATTTT	TRBV28	TRBJ1-3	NA	many
CASSLEGILGIEAFF	TGTGCCAGCAGCTTAGAGGGAATTTTGGGGATTGAAGCTTTCTTT	TRBV7-2	TRBJ1-1	NA	many
CASRLGTANYGYTF	TGTGCCAGCAGGCTCGGGACAGCTAACTATGGCTACACCTTC	TRBV28	TRBJ1-2	TRBD1	many
CASSFRETTNEKLFF	TGTGCCAGCAGTTTCAGGGAAACAACTAATGAAAAACTGTTTTTT	TRBV27	TRBJ1-4	NA	NA
CASSYSMALREQYF	TGTGCCAGCAGTTACTCGATGGCGTTGAGGGAGCAGTACTTC	TRBV6-5	TRBJ2-7	NA	many
CASSLGTAGELFF	TGCGCCAGCAGCTTGGGTACGGCCGGGGAGCTGTTTTTT	TRBV5-1	TRBJ2-2	NA	many
CASSYVGGTYEQYF	TGTGCCAGCAGTTACGTTGGGGGTACCTACGAGCAGTACTTC	TRBV6-2/TRBV6-3	TRBJ2-7	NA	many
CASSPPQGGETQYF	TGTGCCAGCAGTCCCCCCCAGGGAGGGGAGACCCAGTACTTC	TRBV6-5	TRBJ2-5	TRBD2	many
CASSFPGAGNYGYTF	TGTGCCAGCAGTTTTCCGGGGGCTGGTAACTATGGCTACACCTTC	TRBV28	TRBJ1-2	NA	few
CASSFGGDRVNEQYF	TGTGCCAGCAGTTTTGGAGGGGACAGGGTCAACGAGCAGTACTTC	TRBV28	TRBJ2-7	TRBD1	many
CASSFRQGADEQYF	TGTGCCAGCAGCTTTAGACAGGGTGCAGACGAGCAGTACTTC	TRBV7-2	TRBJ2-7	TRBD1	many
CASTTRQGAGYGYTF	TGCGCCAGCACGACCCGACAGGGGGCCGGGTATGGCTACACCTTC	TRBV5-1	TRBJ1-2	TRBD1	few
CASSLIAGKDEQYF	TGTGCCAGCAGCTTAATAGCGGGGAAGGACGAGCAGTACTTC	TRBV7-9	TRBJ2-7	TRBD2	many
CASSLRQVVTGELFF	TGTGCCAGCAGCTTAAGACAGGTTGTGACCGGGGAGCTGTTTTTT	TRBV13	TRBJ2-2	NA	many
CASSFNRNTGELFF	TGTGCCAGCAGTTTTAACAGGAACACCGGGGAGCTGTTTTTT	TRBV12-3/TRBV12-4	TRBJ2-2	NA	many
CASSPQAGGVGELFF	TGTGCCAGTAGTCCCCAAGCGGGAGGAGTCGGGGAGCTGTTTTTT	TRBV19	TRBJ2-2	TRBD2	many
CASSLEAASYEQYF	TGTGCCAGCAGCTTAGAAGCCGCCTCCTACGAGCAGTACTTC	TRBV7-2	TRBJ2-7	NA	many
CASSEWDGTYEQYF	TGTGCCAGCAGTGAATGGGACGGGACCTACGAGCAGTACTTC	TRBV6-1	TRBJ2-7	NA	many
CASRGAGTSTYEQYF	TGTGCCAGCAGGGGAGCCGGGACGTCCACCTACGAGCAGTACTTC	TRBV7-9	TRBJ2-7	NA	NA